This TCR beta chain was profiled in a study of OX40 agonist ivuxolimab in advanced cancers. The ends lost 6 bases at V and 6 bases at J; junction bases unmatched: 6. From germline, CDR1 is SGHTA and CDR2 FQGNSA. The CDR3 contains 14 residues. The table came from immunoSEQ multiplex PCR; TCRdb's copy has only in-frame clones and leaves some out. Among about 8,000 clones listed, around 87% were seen once. Findings and limits, study-wide: Both CD4+ and CD8+ T cell populations in blood had undergone clonal expansion by week 6 at 0.1 to 3.0 mg/kg. CD8+ T cells (on average) carried more expanded clones than CD4+ T cells.

Patients were excluded for autoimmune disease history or systemic immunosuppression. This clone was seen a handful of times. What it binds is unknown. Here the sequenced sample was CD4+ or CD8+ T cells sorted from blood, taken in a trial of the OX40 agonist ivuxolimab. The chain has TRBV7-2 and TRBJ2-3, with TRBD2 matching 10 bases. This clonotype originated in an adult with an advanced solid tumor such as melanoma, head and neck, liver or kidney cancer. DNA of the CDR3: TGTGCCAGCAGAAGCGGGAGGGCCTTTGATACGCAGTATTTT. Protein product: CASRSGRAFDTQYF.